These 17 T cell receptor beta chains came from one sample sequenced in a study of blood T cell repertoires in COVID-19. Data came from immunoSEQ multiplex PCR; TCRdb stores just in-frame clones and leaves some out. The table records roughly 150,000 clones, approximately 82% of them present only once. The sequencing sample was made of PBMCs or T cells enriched from blood (not recorded which). These receptors were obtained from a man in his sixties who had recovered from COVID-19.

This chain uses TRBV2 with TRBJ2-7, with D perhaps matching TRBD1 (6 bases). The CDR3 sequence is 14 residues long. The germline V gene encodes CDR1 SNHLY and CDR2 FYNNEI. V was cut by 0 bases and J by 2 bases, with 8 bases left in between. The DNA for the CDR3 is TGTGCCAGCAGTGAAGCACGACAGGCCTACGAGCAGTACTTC. Its translation is CASSEARQAYEQYF.

The V and J genes are TRBV9 and TRBJ2-1; TRBD2 matches 10 bases. Looked up from germline, CDR1 is SGDLS and CDR2 is YYNGEE. Germline trimming cut 3 bases from V and 5 bases from J; bases unmatched to any gene: 5. The CDR3 loop spans 15 amino acids. The CDR3 region has the DNA TGTGCCAGCAGCGCGATTAGCGGGGGGAACAATGAGCAGTTCTTC. Translating gives CASSAISGGNNEQFF.

The rearrangement uses TRBV19 and TRBJ2-7, with D tentatively TRBD2 (6 bases). The V gene lost 3 bases and the J gene lost 1 base, with 13 bases spanning the gap. This CDR3 has 15 amino acids. CDR1 and CDR2 from the germline V gene are LNHDA and SQIVND (reference sequence). CDR3 sequence: CASSIGRSSSYEQYF. CDR3 bases: TGTGCCAGTAGTATTGGGAGGTCCTCTTCCTACGAGCAGTACTTC.

The sample holds one count of this clone. The chain is built from TRBV7-3 and TRBJ2-4; 10 nucleotides align to TRBD1. Trimming removed 3 bases from V and 1 base from J; junction bases left unmatched: 0. CDR1 SGHTA and CDR2 FQGTGA come from the germline V gene. The CDR3 runs 15 residues. CDR3 sequence: CASSLGQGAKNIQYF. The CDR3 DNA reads TGTGCCAGCAGCTTGGGACAGGGGGCCAAAAACATTCAGTACTTC.

The chain employs TRBV2 and TRBJ1-4, with 9 nucleotides matching TRBD1. Losses at the gene ends were 4 bases for V and 8 bases for J; bases not matched to a gene: 11. This CDR3 spans 16 amino acids. The germline CDR1 and CDR2 sequences are SNHLY and FYNNEI. The CDR3, as DNA: TGTGCCAGCAGTGGGGGACAGGGTTGGTTGCAGGAAAAACTGTTTTTT. Translating it yields CASSGGQGWLQEKLFF.

The chain has TRBV29-1 and TRBJ2-3, with 7 positions matching TRBD2. This CDR3 contains 17 residues. CDR1 is SQVTM and CDR2 is ANQGSEA in the germline V gene. J gave up 0 bases and V 7 bases, and 16 bases lay outside the gene matches. The CDR3 is CSASGTLRTSSTDTQYF. The CDR3 nucleotides are TGCAGCGCGAGCGGGACTCTCCGCACATCTAGCACAGATACGCAGTATTTT.

This chain connects TRBV18 to TRBJ1-1; unclear D gene. In germline, CDR1 is KGHSH, CDR2 LQKENI. The CDR3 runs to 13 residues. Trimming pared 3 bases from V and 0 bases from J, leaving 5 bases between. The CDR3 DNA reads TGTGCCAGCTCACCCACTATGAACACTGAAGCTTTCTTT. Its protein is CASSPTMNTEAFF. The complete variable domain, with remaining parts taken from reference TRBV18 and TRBJ1-1, reads NAGVMQNPRHLVRRRGQEARLRCSPMKGHSHVYWYRQLPEEGLKFMVYLQKENIIDESGMPKERFSAEFPKEGPSILRIQQVVRGDSAAYFCASSPTMNTEAFFGQGTRLTVV.

The chain uses TRBV27 and TRBJ1-5, with D unclear. CDR3 length: 15 residues. Per the germline V gene, CDR1 is MNHEY and CDR2 is SMNVEV (reference sequence). The V end lost 1 base, the J end lost 3 bases, and 10 bases lay between the germline ends. The CDR3 here is CASSLFVTPNQPQHF. The DNA for the CDR3 is TGTGCCAGCAGTTTATTTGTGACTCCCAATCAGCCCCAGCATTTT.

V is TRBV25-1 and J is TRBJ2-1; 10 bases are shared with TRBD1. The V gene end was trimmed by 2 bases and the J gene end by 7 bases; junction bases not matched to a gene: 5. Germline V gives CDR1 MGHDK, CDR2 SYGVNS. The CDR3 loop spans 15 amino acids. CDR3 DNA sequence: TGTGCCAGCAGTGAACGGGGACAGGGGAGGAATGAGCAGTTCTTC. It translates to CASSERGQGRNEQFF. Combining the CDR3 with reference TRBV25-1 and TRBJ2-1 gives the whole variable domain EADIYQTPRYLVIGTGKKITLECSQTMGHDKMYWYQQDPGMELHLIHYSYGVNSTEKGDLSSESTVSRIRTEHFPLTLESARPSHTSQYLCASSERGQGRNEQFFGPGTRLTVL.

The chain recombines TRBV30 with TRBJ2-2; 12 positions match TRBD1. Germline V gene sequence: CDR1 GTSNPN, CDR2 SVGIG (reference sequence). The CDR3 consists of 15 residues. Trimming removed 5 bases from V and 7 bases from J; junction bases left unmatched: 8. The CDR3 nucleotides are TGTGCCTGGGCGCTGGGACAGGGGGCGAGCGGGGAGCTGTTTTTT. This codes for CAWALGQGASGELFF.

V gene TRBV9 combines with J gene TRBJ1-6; 8 bases map to TRBD1. The CDR3 runs to 14 residues. Germline V gene data show CDR1 as SGDLS and CDR2 as YYNGEE. V gave up 2 bases and J gave up 7 bases; unmatched junction bases: 2. CDR3 sequence: CASSVGQANSPLHF. In DNA form, the CDR3 reads TGTGCCAGCAGCGTGGGACAGGCGAATTCACCCCTCCACTTT.

This chain uses TRBV29-1 with TRBJ1-5; D ambiguous. The CDR3 has 13 residues. CDR1 SQVTM and CDR2 ANQGSEA come from the germline V gene. Trimming took off 4 bases at V and 3 bases at J, with 10 bases between the two ends. For the CDR3, the DNA is TGCAGCGTTGGCGTGGGCCTCAATCAGCCCCAGCATTTT. Its translation is CSVGVGLNQPQHF.

The J gene is TRBJ2-6, the V gene TRBV19; no clear D. Trimming shortened V by 0 bases and J by 0 bases, and 12 bases separated the two germline ends. The CDR3 has 18 residues. The germline V gene encodes CDR1 LNHDA and CDR2 SQIVND (reference sequence). CDR3 nucleotides: TGTGCCAGTAGTATAGAAGGTGCAGGTAGCTCTGGGGCCAACGTCCTGACTTTC. Translating gives CASSIEGAGSSGANVLTF.

The rearrangement uses TRBV4-2 and TRBJ2-3, with 9 bases matching TRBD2. There are 18 residues in the CDR3. J lost 4 bases, V lost 0 bases, and 11 bases had no gene match. Germline CDR1 LGHNA, CDR2 YNFKEQ. The CDR3 reads CASSQEGLAGVVADTQYF. The CDR3 nucleotides read TGTGCCAGCAGCCAAGAAGGATTAGCGGGAGTGGTAGCAGATACGCAGTATTTT.

In its sample, this clone was seen once. The chain is built from TRBV7-6 and TRBJ1-5; D gene ambiguous. The CDR3 spans 16 residues. Germline CDR1 reads SGHVS; CDR2 reads FNYEAQ. Between the trimmed V and J ends, which lost 1 base and 1 base, there was a span of 11 bases. CDR3 amino acids: CASSLGPTRSNQPQHF. CDR3 DNA: TGTGCCAGCAGCTTAGGTCCGACGCGGAGCAATCAGCCCCAGCATTTT.

The rearrangement uses TRBV7-2 and TRBJ1-5; TRBD1 is a possible D gene (5 bases). Germline loops: CDR1 SGHTA, CDR2 FQGNSA. This CDR3 region has 14 residues. Trimming stripped 1 base from V and 2 bases from J, with 6 bases between. The CDR3 nucleotides read TGTGCCAGCAGCTTAGGGGGCCGCAATCAGCCCCAGCATTTT. It codes for CASSLGGRNQPQHF.

CDR3 DNA sequence: TGTGCCAGCAGTCTTGGACAGGTTAGCAATCAGCCCCAGCATTTT. This sequence encodes CASSLGQVSNQPQHF. The chain carries TRBV2 and TRBJ1-5; 7 nucleotides agree with TRBD1. V shed 5 bases, J shed 0 bases, and the junction held 4 bases outside the gene matches. The CDR3 consists of 15 residues. Germline assignment: CDR1 SNHLY and CDR2 FYNNEI.